The 5 T cell receptor beta chains presented below share a single source sample, sequenced in a study of Ad26.COV2.S vaccination and SARS-CoV-2 variants. Produced via immunoSEQ multiplex PCR; TCRdb's table is partial and in-frame only. The table includes fewer than 55,000 clones, about 83% detected once. The sequencing here drew on peripheral blood, taken after recovery from COVID-19. The origin of the receptors is a human donor who had recovered from COVID-19.

Only one count was recorded for this clone. This chain links TRBV5-8 with TRBJ2-3; maybe TRBD1 (6 bases). Trimming took off 5 bases at V and 3 bases at J, with 10 bases between the two ends. The CDR3 has 13 residues. Looked up from germline, CDR1 is SGHTS and CDR2 is YDEGEE. This CDR3 is CASRGRGTDTQYF. The CDR3 DNA sequence: TGTGCCAGCAGGGGCAGGGGAACAGATACGCAGTATTTT.

Points on this clone: The junction differs from germline at one of its ends, possibly a read error. The chain combines TRBV19 with TRBJ1-5; no firm D call. This CDR3 is 13 amino acids long. CDR1 and CDR2 (germline): LNHDA, SQIVND (reference sequence). The CDR3 is CASSIPTNQPQHF. In DNA, the CDR3 is TGTGCCAGCAGTATCCCCACCAATCAGCCCCAGCATTTT.

V usage is TRBV10-3 and J usage is TRBJ2-7; 9 nucleotides align to TRBD1. CDR3 size: 14 residues. J lost 4 bases, V lost 3 bases, and 4 bases had no gene match. Germline CDR1 and CDR2: ENHRY and SYGVKD. CDR3 loop: CAISEGQGLYEQYF. CDR3 bases: TGTGCCATCAGTGAAGGACAGGGGCTATACGAGCAGTACTTC.

The rearrangement links TRBV5-1 to TRBJ2-5; a possible D gene is TRBD1 (6 bases). Germline-derived CDR1 and CDR2 are SGHRS and YFSETQ. Trimming took off 5 bases at V and 5 bases at J, with 13 bases between the two ends. The CDR3 extends over 13 amino acids. The CDR3 sequence is CASSRGSGETQYF. As DNA, the CDR3 is TGCGCCAGCAGTAGGGGGTCCGGGGAGACCCAGTACTTC.

This rearrangement joins TRBV10-3 to TRBJ1-1, with D possibly matching TRBD1 (5 bases). Trimming took 10 bases from V and 1 from J, leaving 19 bases between them. Germline V gene lookup returns CDR1 ENHRY and CDR2 SYGVKD. The CDR3 consists of 15 residues. DNA of the CDR3: TGTGCCACCGAGCAAACCGGGACGGCGAACACTGAAGCTTTCTTT. Amino acids: CATEQTGTANTEAFF.